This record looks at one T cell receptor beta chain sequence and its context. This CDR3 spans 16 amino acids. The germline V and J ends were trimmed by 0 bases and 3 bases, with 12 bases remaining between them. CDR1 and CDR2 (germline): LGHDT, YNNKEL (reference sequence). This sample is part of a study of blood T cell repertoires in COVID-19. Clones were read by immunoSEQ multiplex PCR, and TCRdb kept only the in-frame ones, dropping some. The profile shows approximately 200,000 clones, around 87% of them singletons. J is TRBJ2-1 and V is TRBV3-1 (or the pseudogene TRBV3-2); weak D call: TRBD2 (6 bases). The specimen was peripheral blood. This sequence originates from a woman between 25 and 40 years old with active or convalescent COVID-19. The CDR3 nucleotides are TGTGCCAGCAGCCAAGAGGGGGGAAGGGGCTACAATGAGCAGTTCTTC. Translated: CASSQEGGRGYNEQFF.